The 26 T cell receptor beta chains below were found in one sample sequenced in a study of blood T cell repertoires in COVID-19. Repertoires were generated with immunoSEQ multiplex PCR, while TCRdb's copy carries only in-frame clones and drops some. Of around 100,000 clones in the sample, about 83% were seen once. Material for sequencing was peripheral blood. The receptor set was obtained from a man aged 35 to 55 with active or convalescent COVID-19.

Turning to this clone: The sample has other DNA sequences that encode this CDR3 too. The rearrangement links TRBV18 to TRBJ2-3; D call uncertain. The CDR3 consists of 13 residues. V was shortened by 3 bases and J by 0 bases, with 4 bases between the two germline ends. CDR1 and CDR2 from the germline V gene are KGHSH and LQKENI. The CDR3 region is CASSPLSTDTQYF. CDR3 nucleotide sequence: TGTGCCAGCTCACCCCTAAGCACAGATACGCAGTATTTT.

CDR3 protein: CASSLVGSLNTEAFF. As DNA, the CDR3 is TGCGCCAGCAGCTTGGTGGGCAGCTTGAACACTGAAGCTTTCTTT. V gene TRBV5-1 combines with J gene TRBJ1-1; D unresolved. Trimming left V 0 bases short and J 0 bases short, with 9 bases between. The CDR3 is 15 amino acids. The germline CDR1 and CDR2 sequences are SGHRS and YFSETQ.

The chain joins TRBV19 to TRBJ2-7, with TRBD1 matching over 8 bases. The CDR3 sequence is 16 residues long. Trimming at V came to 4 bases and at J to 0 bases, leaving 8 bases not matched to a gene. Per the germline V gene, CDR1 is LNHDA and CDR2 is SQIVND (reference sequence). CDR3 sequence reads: CASSTGQGIPSYEQYF. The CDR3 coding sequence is TGTGCCAGTAGTACAGGACAGGGAATTCCCTCCTACGAGCAGTACTTC.

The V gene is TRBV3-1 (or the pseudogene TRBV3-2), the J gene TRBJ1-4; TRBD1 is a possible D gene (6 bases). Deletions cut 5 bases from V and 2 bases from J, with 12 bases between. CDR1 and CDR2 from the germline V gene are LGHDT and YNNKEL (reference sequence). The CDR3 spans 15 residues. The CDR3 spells CASSVQGPTNEKLFF. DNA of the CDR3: TGTGCCAGCAGCGTACAGGGACCGACTAATGAAAAACTGTTTTTT.

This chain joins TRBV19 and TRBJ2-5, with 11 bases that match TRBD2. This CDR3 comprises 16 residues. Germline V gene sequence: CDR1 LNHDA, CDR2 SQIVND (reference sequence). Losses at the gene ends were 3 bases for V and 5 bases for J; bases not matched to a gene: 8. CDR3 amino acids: CASSMGSGGARETQYF. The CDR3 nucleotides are TGTGCCAGTAGTATGGGTAGCGGGGGGGCGCGGGAGACCCAGTACTTC. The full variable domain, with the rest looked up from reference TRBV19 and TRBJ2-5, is DGGITQSPKYLFRKEGQNVTLSCEQNLNHDAMYWYRQDPGQGLRLIYYSQIVNDFQKGDIAEGYSVSREKKESFPLTVTSAQKNPTAFYLCASSMGSGGARETQYFGPGTRLLVL.

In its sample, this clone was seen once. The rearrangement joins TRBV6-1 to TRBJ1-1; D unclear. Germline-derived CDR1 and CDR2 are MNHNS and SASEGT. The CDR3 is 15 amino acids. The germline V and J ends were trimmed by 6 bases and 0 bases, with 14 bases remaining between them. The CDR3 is CASRARVTMNTEAFF. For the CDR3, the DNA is TGTGCCAGCAGGGCCCGCGTGACAATGAACACTGAAGCTTTCTTT.

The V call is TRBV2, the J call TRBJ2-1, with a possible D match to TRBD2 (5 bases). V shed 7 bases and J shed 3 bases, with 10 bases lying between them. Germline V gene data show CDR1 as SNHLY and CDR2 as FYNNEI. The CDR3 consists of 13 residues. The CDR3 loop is CASIGGNYNEQFF. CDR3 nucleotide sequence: TGTGCCAGCATTGGAGGTAACTACAATGAGCAGTTCTTC.

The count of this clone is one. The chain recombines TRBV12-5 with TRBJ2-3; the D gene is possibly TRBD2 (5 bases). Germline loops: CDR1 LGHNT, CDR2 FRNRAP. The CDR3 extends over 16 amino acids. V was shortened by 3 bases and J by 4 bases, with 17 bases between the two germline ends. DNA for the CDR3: TGTGCTAGTGGTTTAGACGGACTCTCGAAAGCAGATACGCAGTATTTT. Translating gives CASGLDGLSKADTQYF.

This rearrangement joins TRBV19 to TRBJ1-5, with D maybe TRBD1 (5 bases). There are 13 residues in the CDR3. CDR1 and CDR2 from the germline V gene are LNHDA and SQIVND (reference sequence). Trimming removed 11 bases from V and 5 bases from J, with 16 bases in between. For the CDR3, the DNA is TGTGCCGCGACGGGCGGAGGGGATCAGCCCCAGCATTTT. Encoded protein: CAATGGGDQPQHF.

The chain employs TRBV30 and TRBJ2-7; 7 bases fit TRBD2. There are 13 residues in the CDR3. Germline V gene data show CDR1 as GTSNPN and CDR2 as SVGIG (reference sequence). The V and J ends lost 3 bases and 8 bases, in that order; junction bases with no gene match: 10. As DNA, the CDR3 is TGTGCCTGGAGCCCCGGACTAGGGAAGAAGCAGTACTTC. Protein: CAWSPGLGKKQYF.

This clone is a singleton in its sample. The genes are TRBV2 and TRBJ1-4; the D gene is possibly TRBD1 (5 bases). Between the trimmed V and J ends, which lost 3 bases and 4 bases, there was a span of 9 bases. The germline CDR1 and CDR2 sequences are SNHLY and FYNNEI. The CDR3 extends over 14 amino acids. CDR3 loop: CASSDRAFNEKLFF. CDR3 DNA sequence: TGTGCCAGCAGTGACAGGGCCTTTAATGAAAAACTGTTTTTT. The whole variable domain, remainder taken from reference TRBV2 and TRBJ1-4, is EPEVTQTPSHQVTQMGQEVILRCVPISNHLYFYWYRQILGQKVEFLVSFYNNEISEKSEIFDDQFSVERPDGSNFTLKIRSTKLEDSAMYFCASSDRAFNEKLFFGSGTQLSVL.

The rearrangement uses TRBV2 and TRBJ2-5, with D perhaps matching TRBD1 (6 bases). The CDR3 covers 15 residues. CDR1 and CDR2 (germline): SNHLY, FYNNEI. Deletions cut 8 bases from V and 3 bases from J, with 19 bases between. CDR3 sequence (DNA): TGTGCCAGCGGTCAGGGGAGACTCACAAAAGAGACCCAGTACTTC. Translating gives CASGQGRLTKETQYF.

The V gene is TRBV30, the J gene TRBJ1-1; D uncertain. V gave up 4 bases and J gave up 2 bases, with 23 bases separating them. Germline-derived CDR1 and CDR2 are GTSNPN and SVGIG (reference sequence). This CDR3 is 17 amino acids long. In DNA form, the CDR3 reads TGTGCCTGGACCCGCGTTGGAGTGTACGGTAGAAACACTGAAGCTTTCTTT. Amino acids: CAWTRVGVYGRNTEAFF.

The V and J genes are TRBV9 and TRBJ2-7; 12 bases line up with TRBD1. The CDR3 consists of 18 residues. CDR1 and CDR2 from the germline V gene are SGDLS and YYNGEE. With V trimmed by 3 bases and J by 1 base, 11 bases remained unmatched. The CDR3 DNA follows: TGTGCCAGCAGCGAGACGGGACAGGGGGCTGATAAATCCTACGAGCAGTACTTC. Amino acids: CASSETGQGADKSYEQYF.

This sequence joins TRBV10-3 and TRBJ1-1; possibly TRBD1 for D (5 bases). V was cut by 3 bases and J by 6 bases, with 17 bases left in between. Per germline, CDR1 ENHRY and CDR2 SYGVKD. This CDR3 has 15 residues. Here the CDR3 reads CAISEQGVQVSEAFF. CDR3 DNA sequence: TGTGCCATCAGTGAACAAGGGGTGCAGGTCTCTGAAGCTTTCTTT.

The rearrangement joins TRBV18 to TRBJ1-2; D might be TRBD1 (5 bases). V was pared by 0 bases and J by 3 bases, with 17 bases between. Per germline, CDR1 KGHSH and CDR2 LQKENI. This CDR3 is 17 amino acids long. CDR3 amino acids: CASSPPTGLGLDYGYTF. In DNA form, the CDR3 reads TGTGCCAGCTCACCACCCACGGGACTGGGGCTAGACTATGGCTACACCTTC.

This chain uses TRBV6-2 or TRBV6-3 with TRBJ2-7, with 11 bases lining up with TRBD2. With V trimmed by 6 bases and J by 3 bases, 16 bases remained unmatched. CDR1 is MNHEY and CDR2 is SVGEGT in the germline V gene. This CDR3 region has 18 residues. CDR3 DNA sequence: TGTGCCAGCAGCACCTACGGGACGGCCGGGACTAGCGGCTACGAGCAGTACTTC. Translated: CASSTYGTAGTSGYEQYF.

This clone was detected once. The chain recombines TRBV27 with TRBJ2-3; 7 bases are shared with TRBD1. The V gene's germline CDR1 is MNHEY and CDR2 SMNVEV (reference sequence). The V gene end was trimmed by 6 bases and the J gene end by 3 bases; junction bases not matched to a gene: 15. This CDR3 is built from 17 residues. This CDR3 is CASRRYTTGYSTDTQYF. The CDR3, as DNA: TGTGCCAGCAGACGTTATACGACAGGGTATAGTACAGATACGCAGTATTTT.

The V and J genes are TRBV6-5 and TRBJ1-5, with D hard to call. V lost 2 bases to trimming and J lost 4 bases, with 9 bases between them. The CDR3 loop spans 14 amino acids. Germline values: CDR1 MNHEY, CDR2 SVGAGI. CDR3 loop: CASSYREANQPQHF. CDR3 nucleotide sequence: TGTGCCAGCAGTTACAGGGAGGCGAATCAGCCCCAGCATTTT.

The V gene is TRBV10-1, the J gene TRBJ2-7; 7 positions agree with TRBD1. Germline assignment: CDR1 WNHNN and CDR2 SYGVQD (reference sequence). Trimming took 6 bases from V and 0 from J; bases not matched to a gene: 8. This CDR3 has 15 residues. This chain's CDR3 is CASSEGTENSYEQYF. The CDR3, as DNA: TGCGCCAGCAGCGAAGGGACAGAGAACTCCTACGAGCAGTACTTC.

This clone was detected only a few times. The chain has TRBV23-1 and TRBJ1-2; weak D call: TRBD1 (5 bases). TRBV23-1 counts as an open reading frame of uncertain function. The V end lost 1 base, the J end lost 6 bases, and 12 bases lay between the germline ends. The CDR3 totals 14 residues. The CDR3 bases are TGCGCCAGCAGTCAATTTACGGCGGGGGATGGCTACACCTTC. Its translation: CASSQFTAGDGYTF.

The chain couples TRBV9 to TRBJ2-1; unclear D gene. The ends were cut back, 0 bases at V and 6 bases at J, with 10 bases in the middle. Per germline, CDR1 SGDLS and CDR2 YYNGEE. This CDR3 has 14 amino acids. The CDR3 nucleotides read TGTGCCAGCAGCGTAGCTGAGGCGCGCAATGAGCAGTTCTTC. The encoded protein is CASSVAEARNEQFF.

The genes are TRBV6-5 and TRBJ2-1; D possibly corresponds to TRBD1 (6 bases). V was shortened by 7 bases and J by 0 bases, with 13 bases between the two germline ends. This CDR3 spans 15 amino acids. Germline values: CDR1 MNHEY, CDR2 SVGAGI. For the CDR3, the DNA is TGTGCCAGCACCAACACAGGGAGCTCCTACAATGAGCAGTTCTTC. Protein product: CASTNTGSSYNEQFF.

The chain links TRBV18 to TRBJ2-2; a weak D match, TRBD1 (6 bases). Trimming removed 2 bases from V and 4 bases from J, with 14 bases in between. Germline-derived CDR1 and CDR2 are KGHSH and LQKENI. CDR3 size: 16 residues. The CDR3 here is CASSPLGTLPTGELFF. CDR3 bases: TGTGCCAGCTCACCATTGGGGACACTACCCACCGGGGAGCTGTTTTTT.

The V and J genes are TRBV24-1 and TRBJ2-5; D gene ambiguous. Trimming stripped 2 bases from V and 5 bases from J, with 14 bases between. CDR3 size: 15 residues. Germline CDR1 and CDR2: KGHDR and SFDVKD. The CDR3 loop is CATSDSRSSGETQYF. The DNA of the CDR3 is TGTGCCACCAGTGATTCCCGGTCTAGTGGGGAGACCCAGTACTTC.

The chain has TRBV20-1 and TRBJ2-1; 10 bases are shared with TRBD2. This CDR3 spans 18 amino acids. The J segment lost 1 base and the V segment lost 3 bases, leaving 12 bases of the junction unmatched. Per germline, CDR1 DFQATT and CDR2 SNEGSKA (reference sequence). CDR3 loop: CSASVTTTSGVSYNEQFF. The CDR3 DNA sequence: TGCAGTGCTAGTGTCACCACTACTAGCGGGGTGTCCTACAATGAGCAGTTCTTC.